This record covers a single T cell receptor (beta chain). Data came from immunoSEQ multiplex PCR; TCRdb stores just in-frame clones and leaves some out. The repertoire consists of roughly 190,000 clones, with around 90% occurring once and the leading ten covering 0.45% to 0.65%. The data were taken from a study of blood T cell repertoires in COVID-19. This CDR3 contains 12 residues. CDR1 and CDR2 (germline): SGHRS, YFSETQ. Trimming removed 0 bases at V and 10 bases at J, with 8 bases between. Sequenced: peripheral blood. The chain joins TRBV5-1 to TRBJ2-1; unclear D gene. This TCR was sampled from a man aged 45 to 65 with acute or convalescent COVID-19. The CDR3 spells CASSLEGEEQFF. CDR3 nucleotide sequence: TGCGCCAGCAGCTTGGAAGGAGAGGAGCAGTTCTTC.